This is a list of T cell receptor beta chains from one sample in a study of shared clonotypes between healthy human individuals. Profiled with immunoSEQ multiplex PCR; TCRdb holds only in-frame clones, not every one. The sample contains about 2.4 million clones, 90% to 95% of which appear only once. Sequenced: naive CD4+ T cells sorted from blood. These receptors were collected from a man between 18 and 35 years old in good health. Each CDR3 is given with its conserved first and last residue. Each record gives: J gene, V gene, CDR3 length, CDR3 protein.

>TRBJ2-2|TRBV5-1|13
CASSQTGTGELFF
>TRBJ1-2|TRBV6-5|15
CASSSIARSNYGYTF
>TRBJ2-5|TRBV14|13
CASSRGYQETQYF
>TRBJ1-1|TRBV6-6|15
CASSYSAGWVTEAFF
>TRBJ2-3|TRBV2|14
CASSAGTSGDTQYF
>TRBJ2-1|TRBV6-5|14
CASSYAGDYNEQFF
>TRBJ1-6|TRBV30|15
CAWSGQPKGNSPLHF
>TRBJ1-2|TRBV27|15
CASSSAPGPGNGYTF
>TRBJ2-7|TRBV14|15
CASRMDRALLYEQYF
>TRBJ1-2|TRBV7-9|15
CASSPHSGFDYGYTF
>TRBJ2-2|TRBV5-1|14
CASSLGTSAGELFF
>TRBJ2-7|TRBV5-6|14
CASSFGQDPYEQYF
>TRBJ2-7|TRBV4-3|14
CASSPGTVSYEQYF
>TRBJ1-6|TRBV14|15
CASSHRGVYNSPLHF
>TRBJ2-7|TRBV19|14
CASSFVAGGYEQYF
>TRBJ1-5|TRBV19|15
CASSRQEDSNQPQHF
>TRBJ2-7|TRBV10-3|18
CAISESHGVGISIYEQYF
>TRBJ1-6|TRBV2|16
CASSEPGTIGNSPLHF
>TRBJ1-2|TRBV14|14
CASSPQGKPYGYTF
>TRBJ1-3|TRBV13|14
CASSLPGSGNTIYF
>TRBJ1-1|TRBV5-1|16
CASSLAQGAGNTEAFF
>TRBJ2-7|TRBV18|14
CASTKGQGTYEQYF
>TRBJ2-2|TRBV11-2|16
CASSLTLAGNTGELFF
>TRBJ1-2|TRBV6-5|13
CASSYQKGYGYTF
>TRBJ1-2|TRBV6-1|15
CASSVDRGAGYGYTF